This is a list of T cell receptor beta chains from one sample in a study of blood T cell repertoires in COVID-19. TCRdb keeps only in-frame clones here, not all; method: immunoSEQ multiplex PCR. The table records about 350,000 clones, more than 75% of them present only once. Sequencing was carried out using peripheral blood. Receptors originate from a woman in her fifties or sixties with COVID-19, enrolled during active disease. Each CDR3 is given with its conserved first and last residue. Fields, in order: D gene, V gene, J gene, CDR3 protein. The D gene is left open where the match is weak.

NA	TRBV6-5	TRBJ2-2	CASSLATGELFF
TRBD1	TRBV5-6	TRBJ1-1	CASSVRGTEAFF
NA	TRBV29-1	TRBJ1-2	CSVPISEANYGYTF
TRBD1	TRBV6-1	TRBJ1-6	CASSGLTPGQRAGRPPLHF
TRBD1	TRBV7-2	TRBJ1-1	CASSLVTGRSTEAFF
TRBD2	TRBV14	TRBJ2-3	CASSQDSSAGGDTQYF
NA	TRBV5-4	TRBJ2-7	CASREGGVLYEQYF
NA	TRBV28	TRBJ2-3	CASSERLERSDTQYF
NA	TRBV27	TRBJ2-7	CASSLLGDEQYF
NA	TRBV9	TRBJ2-7	CASGPEVEQYF
TRBD2	TRBV11-2	TRBJ2-2	CASSLGRGLANTGELFF
NA	TRBV18	TRBJ2-7	CASSPGPTGGYEQYF
NA	TRBV20-1	TRBJ1-6	CSASLLGEGVYNSPLHF
TRBD2	TRBV4-2	TRBJ2-1	CASSLPGTSGAEQFF
NA	TRBV6-5	TRBJ1-1	CASSYGTSEAFF
NA	TRBV6-6	TRBJ2-3	CASRLTTDTQYF
TRBD2	TRBV19	TRBJ2-1	CASTDGGGREQFF
TRBD2	TRBV4-3	TRBJ2-7	CASSPRHPGTIYEQYF
TRBD2	TRBV24-1	TRBJ2-2	CATRGVADVGELFF
NA	TRBV11-2	TRBJ2-5	CASSIEYGTQYF
NA	TRBV5-4	TRBJ1-2	CASSSNSGTKGYTF
NA	TRBV19	TRBJ2-7	CASSIVQDPSSYEQYF